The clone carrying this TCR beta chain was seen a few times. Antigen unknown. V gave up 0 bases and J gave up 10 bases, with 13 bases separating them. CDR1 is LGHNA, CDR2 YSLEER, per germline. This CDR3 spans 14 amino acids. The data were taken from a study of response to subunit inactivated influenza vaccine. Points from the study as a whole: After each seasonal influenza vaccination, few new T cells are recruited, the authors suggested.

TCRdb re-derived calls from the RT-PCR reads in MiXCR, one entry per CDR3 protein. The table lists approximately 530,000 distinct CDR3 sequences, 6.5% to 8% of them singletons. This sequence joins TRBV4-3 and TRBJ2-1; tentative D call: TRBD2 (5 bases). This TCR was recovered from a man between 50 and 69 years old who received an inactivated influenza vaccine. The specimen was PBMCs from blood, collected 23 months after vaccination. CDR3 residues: CASSQDKWGAEQFF. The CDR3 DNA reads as TGCGCCAGCAGCCAAGATAAATGGGGAGCCGAGCAGTTCTTC.